This T cell receptor (beta chain) was recorded in a study of identical twins. In its sample, this clonotype was seen many times. Its target is unknown. Each CDR3 protein gets one entry after TCRdb re-called the 5' RACE reads with MiXCR. The sample yields hundreds of thousands of distinct CDR3 sequences, roughly 8.6% seen once. The CDR3 loop spans 15 amino acids. The V and J ends lost 1 base and 1 base respectively, with 10 bases between them. Study-level points and caveats: The authors noted that invariant MAIT and iNKT cells could partly confound zero-insertion analyses. Out-of-frame alpha sequences that twins shared showed excess low generation probability. Cross-sectional statistical analysis, not tracking of the same donors, underpinned the conclusions.

These data are also associated with another study on yellow fever vaccine responses in identical twins. That paper states: Reports say the vaccine T cell response in twins looked partly convergent and partly personalized.

The sample was memory (CD45RO+) T cells sorted from blood. The source is a woman younger than 35 in good health. V gene TRBV12-3 or TRBV12-4 combines with J gene TRBJ2-5; tentatively, D is TRBD1 (6 bases). CDR3: CASSLGDILQETQYF. CDR3 sequence (DNA): TGTGCCAGCAGTTTAGGGGACATCCTCCAAGAGACCCAGTACTTC.